The 29 T cell receptor beta chains below were found in one sample sequenced in a study of cytomegalovirus exposure and HLA in healthy donors (dated by TCRdb to 2017 to 2019). Library prep was done by the immunoSEQ multiplex PCR assay. The multiplex PCR relied on a mix of 60 forward primers for TCR Vbeta segments and 13 reverse primers for TCR Jbeta segments. TCRdb took this table from immuneACCESS and kept in-frame rearrangements with V and J called. Such tables lack part of the clones; where checked against another copy, unresolved V genes explain under half of the gap, and the rest is unexplained. This sample's clone table shows about 200,000 clones. Almost 0.75% of the sample is taken by the ten largest. The sample consisted of PBMCs. The origin of the receptors is a boy younger than 18 in good health and CMV-seronegative.

This rearrangement joins TRBV5-6 to TRBJ2-7; TRBD2 agrees at 14 bases. The CDR3 has 18 amino acids. The V segment lost 6 bases and the J segment 6 bases; nucleotides outside the gene matches: 17. CDR1 is SGHDT and CDR2 is YYEEEE in the germline V gene. This CDR3 is CASIGLAGGNMPEVEQYF. CDR3 nucleotide sequence: TGTGCCAGCATCGGACTAGCGGGGGGTAACATGCCGGAGGTCGAGCAGTACTTC.

This chain's CDR3 is CASSQAEDRALYEQYF. The CDR3 nucleotides read TGCGCCAGCAGCCAAGCTGAGGACAGGGCTCTCTACGAGCAGTACTTC. V gene TRBV4-3 combines with J gene TRBJ2-7; 8 nucleotides match TRBD1. V shed 1 base and J 3 bases; nucleotides not matched to a gene: 8. The CDR3 runs 16 residues. The germline CDR1 and CDR2 sequences are LGHNA and YSLEER.

The genes are TRBV5-6 and TRBJ1-2, with D possibly matching TRBD1 (5 bases). Germline V CDR1 and CDR2: SGHDT, YYEEEE. V lost 4 bases and J 6 bases, leaving 16 bases between the germline ends. The CDR3 has 14 amino acids. CDR3 loop: CASSLITGVNGYTF. The DNA for the CDR3 is TGTGCCAGCAGCCTGATAACAGGTGTTAATGGCTACACCTTC.

The chain combines TRBV7-3 with TRBJ2-2; 7 bases are a match to TRBD2. The ends lost 8 bases at V and 2 bases at J; junction bases unmatched: 8. This CDR3 spans 15 amino acids. The germline gives CDR1 SGHTA, CDR2 FQGTGA. For the CDR3, the DNA is TGTGCCAGCGGGCCTAGCGGACCAAACACCGGGGAGCTGTTTTTT. Translated: CASGPSGPNTGELFF.

The CDR3 nucleotides are TGTGCCTGGAGTGGGACAGGTAGCAATCAGCCCCAGCATTTT. This gives the protein CAWSGTGSNQPQHF. The genes are TRBV30 and TRBJ1-5; 7 bases map to TRBD1. Germline CDR1 GTSNPN, CDR2 SVGIG (reference sequence). This CDR3 region has 14 residues. Trimming cost V 1 base and J 0 bases; bases outside gene matches: 0.

V is TRBV4-1 and J is TRBJ2-3; 9 nucleotides align to TRBD2. Germline CDR1 reads MGHRA; CDR2 reads YSYEKL. The ends lost 1 base at V and 3 bases at J; junction bases unmatched: 5. This CDR3 is built from 16 residues. The CDR3 sequence is CASSQVLAGETDTQYF. The CDR3 DNA is TGCGCCAGCAGCCAAGTTTTAGCGGGGGAGACAGATACGCAGTATTTT.

This chain joins TRBV10-2 and TRBJ2-7, with 7 bases lining up with TRBD1. The CDR3 length is 16 residues. J lost 2 bases, V lost 1 base, and 8 bases had no gene match. CDR1 is WSHSY and CDR2 is SAAADI in the germline V gene. The CDR3 DNA reads TGCGCCAGCAGTGAGTTGGTCGACAGGGCCGCCTACGAGCAGTACTTC. Protein sequence: CASSELVDRAAYEQYF.

The chain couples TRBV28 to TRBJ1-2; the match to TRBD1 covers 7 bases. Germline values: CDR1 MDHEN, CDR2 SYDVKM. Trimming removed 6 bases from V and 6 bases from J; junction bases left unmatched: 16. The CDR3 consists of 16 residues. The CDR3 reads CASRLQDLQGTNGYTF. The CDR3 bases are TGTGCCAGCAGGCTCCAAGACTTACAGGGGACCAATGGCTACACCTTC.

V and J are TRBV6-6 and TRBJ1-1; D possibly corresponds to TRBD1 (6 bases). The CDR3 runs to 13 residues. The germline CDR1 and CDR2 sequences are MNHNY and SVGAGI (reference sequence). With 8 bases removed from V and 6 bases from J, the gap between germline ends came to 16 bases. This chain's CDR3 is CASEKGVSAEAFF. CDR3 coding DNA: TGTGCCAGCGAAAAGGGGGTATCGGCTGAAGCTTTCTTT.

This chain uses TRBV14 with TRBJ2-7; maybe TRBD2 (6 bases). Germline V gene sequence: CDR1 SGHDN, CDR2 FVKESK. The CDR3 runs to 14 residues. Trimming left V 1 base short and J 3 bases short, with 10 bases between. The CDR3 sequence: CASSQAGTYYEQYF. DNA for the CDR3: TGTGCCAGCAGCCAAGCAGGGACTTACTACGAGCAGTACTTC.

This chain links TRBV6-5 with TRBJ2-1; perhaps TRBD2 as D (5 bases). This CDR3 is built from 13 residues. Germline loops: CDR1 MNHEY, CDR2 SVGAGI. Trimming left V 2 bases short and J 10 bases short, with 12 bases between. The DNA of the CDR3 is TGTGCCAGCAGTTACGCCGATCCGGGGGAGCAGTTCTTC. This gives the protein CASSYADPGEQFF.

The V call is TRBV6-1, the J call TRBJ2-5; 8 bases align to TRBD2. Looked up from germline, CDR1 is MNHNS and CDR2 is SASEGT. Unmatched junction bases numbered 7, after V lost 7 bases and J lost 3 bases. The CDR3 covers 14 residues. This CDR3 reads CASIRGLAEETQYF. Here the CDR3 DNA reads TGTGCCAGCATTCGAGGACTAGCCGAAGAGACCCAGTACTTC.

V usage is TRBV7-3 and J usage is TRBJ1-6; perhaps TRBD1 as D (5 bases). This CDR3 is 20 amino acids long. The ends were cut back, 8 bases at V and 7 bases at J, with 33 bases in the middle. Per germline, CDR1 SGHTA and CDR2 FQGTGA. DNA of the CDR3: TGTGCCAGCGGGAGGCCCGGGGTCTCAAGGGGCCCAAGACGAAATTCACCCCTCCACTTT. Translation: CASGRPGVSRGPRRNSPLHF.

The J gene is TRBJ1-3, the V gene TRBV6-5; D possibly corresponds to TRBD1 (5 bases). This CDR3 is built from 15 residues. Trimming pared 6 bases from V and 3 bases from J, leaving 15 bases between. CDR1 and CDR2 (germline): MNHEY, SVGAGI. The CDR3 DNA follows: TGTGCCAGCAGGGGGGGGTCCCGGGGTGGAAACACCATATATTTT. It codes for CASRGGSRGGNTIYF.

The chain carries TRBV5-1 and TRBJ2-3; 9 bases align to TRBD2. Germline V gene lookup returns CDR1 SGHRS and CDR2 YFSETQ. The CDR3 has 16 residues. The V and J ends lost 4 bases and 3 bases, in that order; junction bases with no gene match: 9. CDR3 bases: TGCGCCAGCAGCGTTTTACCGACTAGCGGTACAGATACGCAGTATTTT. It encodes CASSVLPTSGTDTQYF.

V usage is TRBV5-4 and J usage is TRBJ1-1; D perhaps matches TRBD1 (6 bases). Germline V gene data show CDR1 as SGHNT and CDR2 as YYREEE (reference sequence). This CDR3 has 13 amino acids. Trimming left V 1 base short and J 5 bases short, with 9 bases between. Written as DNA, the CDR3 is TGTGCCAGCAGCTTGAGTCAGGGGACTGAAGCTTTCTTT. Its protein product is CASSLSQGTEAFF.

The genes are TRBV6-6 and TRBJ2-5, with TRBD1 identical over 12 bases. V shed 5 bases, J shed 4 bases, and the junction held 8 bases outside the gene matches. The germline gives CDR1 MNHNY, CDR2 SVGAGI (reference sequence). The CDR3 is 16 amino acids. CDR3 sequence: CASSAAGTGGGETQYF. The CDR3 nucleotides are TGTGCCAGCAGTGCGGCCGGGACAGGGGGCGGAGAGACCCAGTACTTC.

V is TRBV19 and J is TRBJ2-1; weak D call: TRBD1 (5 bases). The CDR3 covers 14 residues. Germline V CDR1 and CDR2: LNHDA, SQIVND (reference sequence). Trimming took 10 bases from V and 3 from J, leaving 16 bases between them. CDR3 in DNA: TGTGCCACCCTCAGGGCCCTATTCTACAATGAGCAGTTCTTC. Amino acids: CATLRALFYNEQFF.

The chain combines TRBV5-1 with TRBJ2-5; D is unclear. Looked up from germline, CDR1 is SGHRS and CDR2 is YFSETQ. The V end lost 4 bases, the J end lost 0 bases, and 4 bases lay between the germline ends. The CDR3 has 12 amino acids. CDR3 residues: CASSEYQETQYF. In DNA form, the CDR3 reads TGCGCCAGCAGCGAGTACCAAGAGACCCAGTACTTC.

Concerning this clone: Within the sample, other DNA sequences also encode this same CDR3. The CDR3 is CATSSGGSSYEQYF. In DNA form, the CDR3 reads TGTGCCACCAGCAGTGGAGGATCCAGCTACGAGCAGTACTTC. This sequence joins TRBV15 and TRBJ2-7; D possibly corresponds to TRBD2 (5 bases). Trimming stripped 3 bases from V and 3 bases from J, with 12 bases between. The germline gives CDR1 LNHNV, CDR2 YYDKDF (reference sequence). CDR3 length: 14 residues.

V is TRBV7-2 and J is TRBJ1-2; 8 bases map to TRBD1. V lost 5 bases and J lost 4; bases outside the gene matches: 6. CDR1 SGHTA and CDR2 FQGNSA come from the germline V gene. The CDR3 runs 14 residues. The CDR3 DNA follows: TGTGCCAGCAGCAACACAGGGGGAAGCTATGGCTACACCTTC. It yields the protein CASSNTGGSYGYTF.

The chain carries TRBV14 and TRBJ1-2, with a tentative D call TRBD1 (6 bases). V was pared by 4 bases and J by 14 bases, with 17 bases between. Per the germline V gene, CDR1 is SGHDN and CDR2 is FVKESK. CDR3 length: 12 amino acids. The CDR3, as DNA: TGTGCCAGCAGCCGGGGGACGGGGGGCAGGACCTTC. This translates into CASSRGTGGRTF.

V and J are TRBV5-1 and TRBJ2-7; tentatively, D is TRBD2 (6 bases). The CDR3 covers 15 residues. From germline, CDR1 is SGHRS and CDR2 YFSETQ. Trimming took 4 bases from V and 3 from J, leaving 17 bases between them. CDR3 amino acids: CASSVGGGFGYEQYF. In DNA form, the CDR3 reads TGCGCCAGCAGCGTCGGGGGAGGATTTGGCTACGAGCAGTACTTC.

The chain has TRBV5-1 and TRBJ1-1; no clear D gene. V was pared by 0 bases and J by 2 bases, with 8 bases between. The CDR3 loop spans 14 amino acids. Germline V gives CDR1 SGHRS, CDR2 YFSETQ. The CDR3 DNA is TGCGCCAGCAGCTTGGGGGCCCCAAACACTGAAGCTTTCTTT. Its protein is CASSLGAPNTEAFF.

This chain joins TRBV7-2 and TRBJ1-5; the D gene is possibly TRBD1 (5 bases). CDR3 length: 15 amino acids. V was clipped by 5 bases and J by 4 bases, with 15 bases between them. CDR1 and CDR2 from the germline V gene are SGHTA and FQGNSA. Here the CDR3 reads CASSVGRVGNQPQHF. CDR3 nucleotide sequence: TGTGCCAGCAGCGTTGGCAGGGTAGGGAATCAGCCCCAGCATTTT.

This chain uses TRBV9 with TRBJ2-5, with 13 nucleotides matching TRBD2. The CDR3 runs to 16 residues. Germline V gives CDR1 SGDLS, CDR2 YYNGEE. V gave up 4 bases and J gave up 2 bases; unmatched junction bases: 5. The CDR3 bases are TGTGCCAGCAGCTTTCAGACTAGCGGGAGGCAAGAGACCCAGTACTTC. Its translation is CASSFQTSGRQETQYF.

The CDR3 protein is CASSARGGYNQPQHF. The CDR3 region has the DNA TGTGCCAGCAGCGCCCGGGGGGGTTACAATCAGCCCCAGCATTTT. V is TRBV9 and J is TRBJ1-5; tentatively, D is TRBD1 (5 bases). CDR1 SGDLS and CDR2 YYNGEE come from the germline V gene. This CDR3 has 15 amino acids. The germline V and J ends were trimmed by 3 bases and 3 bases, with 13 bases remaining between them.

The V gene is TRBV18, the J gene TRBJ1-5; TRBD1 is a possible D gene (6 bases). Trimming stripped 2 bases from V and 3 bases from J, with 14 bases between. CDR3 length: 16 amino acids. In germline, CDR1 is KGHSH, CDR2 LQKENI. The CDR3 sequence is CASSPARTENNQPQHF. As DNA, the CDR3 is TGTGCCAGCTCACCAGCGAGGACAGAGAACAATCAGCCCCAGCATTTT.

The genes are TRBV9 and TRBJ1-6; possibly TRBD1 for D (6 bases). V gave up 7 bases and J gave up 15 bases, with 20 bases separating them. Germline V gene data show CDR1 as SGDLS and CDR2 as YYNGEE. The CDR3 is 13 amino acids. CDR3 loop: CASGGQPITGLHF. CDR3 bases: TGTGCCAGCGGGGGACAACCTATCACCGGCCTCCACTTT. Using reference TRBV9 and TRBJ1-6 for the parts outside the CDR3, the full variable domain is DSGVTQTPKHLITATGQRVTLRCSPRSGDLSVYWYQQSLDQGLQFLIQYYNGEERAKGNILERFSAQQFPDLHSELNLSSLELGDSALYFCASGGQPITGLHFGNGTRLTVT.